This TCR beta chain was obtained from a study of CD8+ T cells in alopecia areata. For the study at large: Treated patients were given oral tofacitinib, which was dosed at 5 to 10 mg twice daily. Study-wide results and caveats: Especially in alopecia totalis/universalis, lesional scalp showed greater clonality than normal scalp did. Normal skin's resident alphabeta T cells are also sequenced in scalp samples.

This clone was seen a single time. The antigen is not known. Collection of lesional scalp punch biopsies and peripheral blood was performed in alopecia areata patients. Germline-derived CDR1 and CDR2 are ENHRY and SYGVKD. The CDR3 consists of 12 residues. V was pared by 4 bases and J by 7 bases, with 11 bases between. As the sequencing template, cDNA was produced by extracting RNA and reverse transcribing it. Produced via immunoSEQ multiplex PCR; TCRdb's table is partial and in-frame only. The repertoire holds roughly 200,000 clones, with roughly 60% as singletons. Sequences were derived from CD4+ T cells sorted from blood, sampled at week 0. The chain couples TRBV10-3 to TRBJ2-7; D possibly corresponds to TRBD1 (6 bases). The TCR was taken from a human donor with alopecia areata. CDR3 bases: TGTGCCATCAGTGGGTGGGGGCTGGAGCAGTACTTC. Protein: CAISGWGLEQYF.